Detailed here is one TCR beta chain. Its target antigen remains unknown. Per-base qualities were not stored, and no clone one base away is much larger. The library was generated by 5' RACE. The instrument given in TCRdb is Illumina HiSeq 2500. A second PCR of about 6 to 11 cycles was performed with a sample-barcoded 5' primer and a J-beta primer mix. Each TCR beta cDNA molecule received a unique molecular identifier from a template-switch 5' adaptor carrying 12 random nucleotides. Each sample yielded at least 2.5 million CDR3-containing paired-end reads. First-strand cDNA synthesis was performed from all RNA using the Mint cDNA synthesis kit, with priming by a TRBC-specific oligonucleotide. Following uracil-DNA glycosylase treatment, a first 18-cycle PCR with universal primers M1SS and BC2_uni_R was performed on all cDNA. The authors processed their data as follows. For normalization, 1 million high-quality reads, each with a distinct molecular identifier, were randomly selected from each sample. Instead of being binned into consensus sequences, reads that shared molecular identifiers were thrown out. MiTCR, set to a Q25 quality threshold and the strictest error-elimination algorithm, was used for CDR3 identification, clonotype clustering and error correction. A nonparametric unseen species model with Euler transformation was used to estimate a lower bound on total TCR beta diversity. Clones were called with MiXCR by TCRdb after fastp trimmed the public reads at Q25, and only in-frame beta chains were retained. Rows with one shared CDR3 protein collapse into an entry with the most common genes and DNA. TCRdb, not the original authors, processed these V and J calls. Across this sample there are about 680,000 distinct CDR3 sequences, with roughly 49% seen only once. The leading ten clones occupy under 35% of the sample.

Systemically healthy Caucasian individuals from Russia, some 36 in total and aged roughly 6 to 95 years, were included as donors. Approximately 11 milliliters of peripheral blood were drawn from each donor into EDTA-treated Vacutainer tubes. PBMCs were isolated by Ficoll-Paque density-gradient centrifugation, with at least 6 million obtained per sample. Trizol reagent was used to extract total RNA from PBMCs, with at least 6 micrograms per sample. For every donor, flow cytometry on a PBMC aliquot measured the percentage of naive CD45RAhigh/CD27high T cells. The data stem from a study of blood T cells in healthy people across ages (dated by TCRdb to 2015 to 2017). Some background on the complete study: In model experiments, template switching captured about one uniquely barcoded TCR beta cDNA molecule for every two T cells. Donors of different ages were randomly distributed across sequencing lanes to avoid experimental bias. Age-related changes in TCR beta repertoire diversity were measured in the study by deep sequencing normalized with unique cDNA molecular identifiers. The study analyzed two additional independent replicas of 1 million unique cDNA reads from the same blood draw for two donors, one aged 18 to 29 and one aged 80 or older. The donors were divided into four age groups: young (average approximately 17 years), middle-aged (over 35), aged (about 60) and long-lived (about 90). General study outcomes and caveats: Compared with the aged group, the long-lived group had more naive CD4+ T cells, fewer expanded clones and increased TCR diversity, suggesting age selection. Conclusive comparison of naive and antigen-experienced compartments was prevented by the profiling of bulk unsorted PBMCs. The CMV infection status of donors was not known, potentially confounding age-related changes in expanded clonotypes. Observed TCR beta diversity correlated strongly with the percentage of naive T cells measured by flow cytometry. Estimates of total diversity based on one million sequenced T cells were regarded as lower bounds and as underestimates. As age increased, observed TCR beta diversity per million T cells dropped in a roughly linear way, and a significant reduction was already evident by age 40.

Relative to germline, V is missing 3 bases and J is missing 0 bases, with 8 bases of the junction outside any gene match. The CDR3, from cysteine to phenylalanine, totals 18 residues. The entry retains the CDR3 DNA only, 54 bases that are in frame from base 1. In the germline V gene, CDR1 corresponds to LGHNA and CDR2 to YSLEER. In this chain, TRBV4-3 is recombined with TRBJ2-6; the central 7 bases match TRBD1. The origin of this receptor is an older woman in good health. The sequenced sample was blood. The nucleotide sequence is TGCGCCAGCAGCCAGGACAGGCGTCCCTTCTCTGGGGCCAACGTCCTGACTTTC. It translates to CASSQDRRPFSGANVLTF.